The next 30 T cell receptor beta chains were all read from a single sample in a study of read filtering for tumor transcriptome and immune sequencing. The library was built from approximately 400 ng RNA with molecular barcoded adaptors for alpha/delta and beta/gamma chains. One entry per CDR3 protein, called by TCRdb with MiXCR from the reads. The data contain nearly 60,000 distinct CDR3 sequences, around 12% of them seen just once; the ten biggest clones take up more than 15%. The sample taken for sequencing was a population of CD138-negative cells sorted from bone marrow. These TCRs come from a donor over 35 with multiple myeloma.

This clonotype has at least ten counts. CDR3 residues: CASRDRGLTDTQYF. CDR3 DNA sequence: TGTGCCAGCCGGGACAGGGGACTCACAGATACGCAGTATTTT. The chain employs TRBV7-9 and TRBJ2-3, with 10 bases matching TRBD1. V lost 8 bases and J lost 2; bases outside the gene matches: 4. The CDR3 is 14 residues long. CDR1 and CDR2 from the germline V gene are SEHNR and FQNEAQ (reference sequence).

This clonotype was seen ten or more times. The rearrangement uses TRBV28 and TRBJ1-5, with D possibly matching TRBD1 (6 bases). CDR1 and CDR2 (germline): MDHEN, SYDVKM. This CDR3 is 18 amino acids long. The germline V and J ends were trimmed by 2 bases and 4 bases, with 21 bases remaining between them. The CDR3 nucleotides read TGTGCCAGCAGTTTAATCGGGGGACTCAGGGGCACAAATCAGCCCCAGCATTTT. It encodes CASSLIGGLRGTNQPQHF.

This clonotype has ten or more counts. The chain uses TRBV7-3 and TRBJ1-1; no clear D. With 9 bases removed from V and 1 base from J, the gap between germline ends came to 12 bases. Germline V gives CDR1 SGHTA, CDR2 FQGTGA. This CDR3 contains 13 residues. The CDR3 DNA follows: TGTGCCAGTCGTGCGACCCCGAACACTGAAGCTTTCTTT. Its translation: CASRATPNTEAFF.

This clonotype was counted a few times. The rearrangement links TRBV29-1 to TRBJ1-5; D is uncertain. The CDR3 consists of 13 residues. CDR1 is SQVTM and CDR2 is ANQGSEA in the germline V gene. Trimming removed 6 bases at V and 3 bases at J, with 12 bases between. The CDR3 DNA sequence: TGCAGCGTGCGAGGTGGCCCCAATCAGCCCCAGCATTTT. It is translated as CSVRGGPNQPQHF. Full variable domain (missing parts from reference TRBV29-1 and TRBJ1-5): SAVISQKPSRDICQRGTSLTIQCQVDSQVTMMFWYRQQPGQSLTLIATANQGSEATYESGFVIDKFPISRPNLTFSTLTVSNMSPEDSSIYLCSVRGGPNQPQHFGDGTRLSIL.

This clonotype was seen many times. The CDR3 here is CATRGPPTSGNTIYF. DNA of the CDR3: TGTGCCACCAGGGGTCCACCGACCTCTGGAAACACCATATATTTT. V usage is TRBV6-6 and J usage is TRBJ1-3; possible D gene TRBD1, 6 bases. Germline lookup yields CDR1 MNHNY and CDR2 SVGAGI (reference sequence). Trimming took off 10 bases at V and 0 bases at J, with 16 bases between the two ends. The CDR3 is made up of 15 amino acids.

This clonotype was seen only a few times. The chain has TRBV30 and TRBJ2-3; tentative D call: TRBD1 (5 bases). The DNA end favors TRBJ1-5, so the J call may be wrong. CDR1 and CDR2 (germline): GTSNPN, SVGIG (reference sequence). There are 14 residues in the CDR3. Here the CDR3 reads CAWSVGGSTDTQHF. For the CDR3, the DNA is TGTGCCTGGAGTGTGGGGGGATCCACAGATACGCAGCATTTT.

The chain joins TRBV7-9 to TRBJ2-3; a weak D match, TRBD2 (5 bases). CDR3 length equals 16 residues. Germline loops: CDR1 SEHNR, CDR2 FQNEAQ (reference sequence). The V end lost 2 bases, the J end lost 0 bases, and 12 bases lay between the germline ends. The CDR3 bases are TGTGCCAGCAGCTTAAGTTTAGCGATTAGCACAGATACGCAGTATTTT. Translated: CASSLSLAISTDTQYF. Variable domain in full (rest from reference TRBV7-9 and TRBJ2-3): DTGVSQNPRHKITKRGQNVTFRCDPISEHNRLYWYRQTLGQGPEFLTYFQNEAQLEKSRLLSDRFSAERPKGSFSTLEIQRTEQGDSAMYLCASSLSLAISTDTQYFGPGTRLTVL.

The table lists this clonotype with many counts. The chain employs TRBV6-5 and TRBJ1-2, with 7 bases lining up with TRBD1. The CDR3 sequence is 17 residues long. V was clipped by 5 bases and J by 5 bases; unmatched bases: 17. Germline CDR1 reads MNHEY; CDR2 reads SVGAGI. CDR3 sequence: CASSQRRDSLVSYGYTF. CDR3 bases: TGTGCCAGCAGTCAGAGAAGGGACAGCCTTGTAAGTTATGGCTACACCTTC.

The rearrangement links TRBV7-9 to TRBJ1-5; D not certain. This CDR3 is built from 12 residues. Trimming stripped 3 bases from V and 5 bases from J, with 5 bases between. Germline assignment: CDR1 SEHNR and CDR2 FQNEAQ (reference sequence). The CDR3 reads CASSFPDQPQHF. The CDR3 nucleotides are TGTGCCAGCAGCTTCCCCGATCAGCCCCAGCATTTT.

In regard to this clonotype: A much larger clonotype is one base distant, so this may be a read error. The V call is TRBV7-9, the J call TRBJ1-2; no clear D. The germline V gene encodes CDR1 SEHNR and CDR2 FQNEAQ (reference sequence). The V and J ends lost 4 bases and 9 bases respectively, with 12 bases between them. CDR3 size: 12 residues. This chain's CDR3 is CASSSSVSRYTF. The CDR3 region has the DNA TGTGCCAGCAGCTCCTCAGTGTCCCGCTACACCTTC.

As concerns this clonotype: With a much larger clone just one base away, this may be a read error. The conserved closing phenylalanine or tryptophan is absent in this CDR3, likely reflecting a read error. V is TRBV7-8 and J is TRBJ2-3, with a tentative D call TRBD2 (6 bases). This CDR3 has 12 residues. V dropped 5 bases and J dropped 9 bases, with 12 bases sitting between them. Germline V gives CDR1 SGHVS, CDR2 FQNEAQ. The CDR3 region is CASSLGEETQYS. The CDR3 DNA sequence: TGTGCCAGCAGCCTAGGGGAGGAAACGCAGTATTCT.

This clonotype was counted many times. The chain recombines TRBV28 with TRBJ2-1; 8 bases are a match to TRBD2. The germline V gene has CDR1 MDHEN and CDR2 SYDVKM. Trimming cost V 6 bases and J 8 bases; bases outside gene matches: 9. The CDR3 is 14 residues long. This chain's CDR3 is CASSPGRGRDEQFF. Written as DNA, the CDR3 is TGTGCCAGCAGCCCCGGGAGGGGAAGAGATGAGCAGTTCTTC. The full variable domain, rest sourced from reference TRBV28 and TRBJ2-1, is DVKVTQSSRYLVKRTGEKVFLECVQDMDHENMFWYRQDPGLGLRLIYFSYDVKMKEKGDIPEGYSVSREKKERFSLILESASTNQTSMYLCASSPGRGRDEQFFGPGTRLTVL.

This clonotype was observed many times. The chain is built from TRBV18 and TRBJ1-1; no definite D call. The V gene's germline CDR1 is KGHSH and CDR2 LQKENI. V lost 5 bases to trimming and J lost 2 bases, with 9 bases between them. The CDR3 totals 13 residues. CDR3 DNA sequence: TGTGCCAGCTCATCGGGCAGTAACACTGAAGCTTTCTTT. Amino acid sequence: CASSSGSNTEAFF.

As concerns this clonotype: Given a far larger clone just one base away, this is likely a sequencing read error. J is TRBJ2-1 and V is TRBV7-8; D may be TRBD2 (6 bases). The CDR3 is made up of 18 amino acids. Germline V CDR1 and CDR2: SGHVS, FQNEAQ. CDR3 in amino acids: CASSLSLLRGSSYNGQFF. The CDR3 DNA reads as TGTGCCAGCAGCTTAAGTCTCCTCCGGGGGAGCTCCTACAATGGGCAGTTCTTC.

The chain has TRBV19 and TRBJ1-2; D is unclear. V was clipped by 5 bases and J by 0 bases, with 13 bases between them. CDR3 length: 15 amino acids. From germline, CDR1 is LNHDA and CDR2 SQIVND (reference sequence). CDR3 region: CASSHPQITNYGYTF. CDR3 bases: TGTGCCAGTAGTCACCCACAGATCACTAACTATGGCTACACCTTC.

This clonotype was counted ten times or more. The chain couples TRBV10-2 to TRBJ1-1; D unclear. V was pared by 2 bases and J by 3 bases, with 10 bases between. Germline CDR1 and CDR2: WSHSY and SAAADI. This CDR3 region has 14 residues. The CDR3 reads CASSELALYTEAFF. The CDR3 DNA follows: TGCGCCAGCAGTGAGCTGGCGCTTTACACTGAAGCTTTCTTT.

Many counts were recorded for this clonotype. V is TRBV7-9 and J is TRBJ2-7; 7 bases align to TRBD1. J gave up 6 bases and V 5 bases, and 4 bases lay outside the gene matches. The CDR3 consists of 12 residues. Germline CDR1 SEHNR, CDR2 FQNEAQ (reference sequence). CDR3: CASSPDRSEQYF. In DNA form, the CDR3 reads TGTGCCAGCAGCCCGGACAGGAGCGAGCAGTACTTC.

This clonotype was detected ten times or more. The gene calls are TRBV20-1 and TRBJ2-3; 9 bases are shared with TRBD2. V shed 0 bases, J shed 0 bases, and the junction held 10 bases outside the gene matches. Germline V gene data show CDR1 as DFQATT and CDR2 as SNEGSKA (reference sequence). This CDR3 spans 18 amino acids. The DNA of the CDR3 is TGCAGTGCTAGAGATGCTAGCGGGACACGTGCTAGCACAGATACGCAGTATTTT. Translating it yields CSARDASGTRASTDTQYF.

Many counts were recorded for this clonotype. V gene TRBV5-1 combines with J gene TRBJ2-1, with 8 bases lining up with TRBD2. The CDR3 consists of 15 residues. CDR1 is SGHRS and CDR2 is YFSETQ in the germline V gene. The V and J ends lost 5 bases and 4 bases, in that order; junction bases with no gene match: 8. The CDR3 reads CASRGTSGQYNEQFF. Written as DNA, the CDR3 is TGCGCCAGCAGAGGCACTAGCGGTCAATACAATGAGCAGTTCTTC.

This clonotype was observed at least ten times. The chain couples TRBV7-9 to TRBJ2-5; possibly TRBD2 for D (6 bases). The CDR3 has 15 residues. Germline CDR1 SEHNR, CDR2 FQNEAQ (reference sequence). V was trimmed by 6 bases and J by 2 bases, leaving 16 bases between them. CDR3: CASSRVGGKQETQYF. The CDR3 bases are TGTGCCAGCAGTCGAGTTGGGGGGAAACAAGAGACCCAGTACTTC.

Turning to this clonotype: A much larger clone lies one base from this, so it may be a read error. The genes are TRBV20-1 and TRBJ2-3; 11 nucleotides match TRBD1. This CDR3 is 15 amino acids long. Germline CDR1 reads DFQATT; CDR2 reads SNEGSKA (reference sequence). CDR3 DNA: TGCAGTGCTAGGGGACAGGGGGAAGTAACAGATGCGCAGTATTTT. As protein: CSARGQGEVTDAQYF.

This clonotype came up many times. The chain carries TRBV12-3 or TRBV12-4 and TRBJ1-4; the match to TRBD1 covers 7 bases. This CDR3 is built from 13 residues. J was trimmed by 14 bases and V by 3 bases; bases with no gene match: 9. The CDR3 DNA reads as TGTGCCAGCAGTTTGACCGGGACAGTGGGCCTGTTTTTT. This translates into CASSLTGTVGLFF.

This clonotype was observed a few times. Just one base apart from a much larger clone, this may be a read error. The gene calls are TRBV5-1 and TRBJ1-1; no definite D call. CDR3 length: 13 residues. Germline V CDR1 and CDR2: SGHRS, YFSETQ. CDR3: CASSFTARAEASF. CDR3 bases: TGCGCCAGCAGCTTTACTGCACGGGCTGAAGCTTCCTTT.

Note on this clonotype: A much larger clone differs from this one at a single base, so this may be a read error. The rearrangement uses TRBV10-3 and TRBJ1-5; no reliable D call. Germline CDR1 reads ENHRY; CDR2 reads SYGVKD. The ends were cut back, 3 bases at V and 12 bases at J, with 15 bases in the middle. This CDR3 has 13 residues. For the CDR3, the DNA is TGTGCCATCAGTGAAAGGAGTCCGGAGCACCAGCATTTT. The encoded protein is CAISERSPEHQHF.

Note on this clonotype: Given a much more abundant clone one base away, this may be a read error. J is TRBJ2-2 and V is TRBV7-9; D possibly corresponds to TRBD2 (5 bases). The CDR3 contains 20 residues. From germline, CDR1 is SEHNR and CDR2 FQNEAQ (reference sequence). The CDR3 sequence: CASSLVKGGSTLLNTGKLFF. CDR3 coding DNA: TGTGCCAGCAGCTTAGTTAAGGGTGGCTCCACCCTACTTAACACCGGGAAGCTGTTTTTT.

In this sample, this clonotype turned up once. This may be a read error: a much more frequent sequence differs by one nucleotide. This chain uses TRBV25-1 with TRBJ2-7; possible D gene TRBD1, 6 bases. The CDR3 loop spans 13 amino acids. Germline values: CDR1 MGHDK, CDR2 SYGVNS. CDR3 residues: CASSVTGTYEQCF. The DNA for the CDR3 is TGTGCCAGCAGTGTGACAGGTACCTACGAGCAGTGCTTC.

In this sample, this clonotype turned up a few times. The gene calls are TRBV18 and TRBJ1-1, with D hard to call. Per germline, CDR1 KGHSH and CDR2 LQKENI. This CDR3 is 17 amino acids long. The V end lost 1 base, the J end lost 0 bases, and 15 bases lay between the germline ends. This chain's CDR3 is CASSPLKDPPLNTEAFF. In DNA form, the CDR3 reads TGTGCCAGCTCACCACTGAAAGATCCTCCCCTGAACACTGAAGCTTTCTTT.

This clonotype occurred many times. This chain uses TRBV6-6 with TRBJ1-2; 8 bases align to TRBD1. CDR1 and CDR2 (germline): MNHNY, SVGAGI (reference sequence). CDR3 length equals 14 residues. The trim removed 2 bases at V and 4 bases at J, leaving 3 bases unmatched. The CDR3 protein is CASSYRGQAYGYTF. The CDR3 DNA follows: TGTGCCAGCAGTTACAGGGGACAGGCCTATGGCTACACCTTC.

This clonotype was seen at least ten times. The rearrangement uses TRBV5-1 and TRBJ2-7, with TRBD1 identical over 8 bases. Germline trimming cut 3 bases from V and 5 bases from J; bases unmatched to any gene: 7. This CDR3 has 14 amino acids. Germline lookup yields CDR1 SGHRS and CDR2 YFSETQ. The CDR3 nucleotides are TGCGCCAGCAGCTCGGGACAGGCCAATCACGAGCAGTACTTC. Protein sequence: CASSSGQANHEQYF.

This clonotype was observed at least ten times. The chain is built from TRBV3-1 and TRBJ2-3, with 11 bases matching TRBD2. Germline V gives CDR1 LGHDT, CDR2 YNNKEL (reference sequence). This CDR3 spans 17 amino acids. Trimming cost V 2 bases and J 0 bases; bases outside gene matches: 4. The CDR3 loop is CASSQLGTSGSTDTQYF. The CDR3 DNA reads TGTGCCAGCAGCCAACTCGGGACTAGCGGTAGCACAGATACGCAGTATTTT.